Shown below are 29 T cell receptor beta chains from a single sample sequenced in a study of response to subunit inactivated influenza vaccine. TCRdb redid the calling of the RT-PCR reads with MiXCR, one entry per CDR3 protein. The sample lists about 500,000 distinct CDR3 sequences; 15% to 20% were seen once. Material: CD4+ T cells sorted from PBMCs, obtained 23 months after vaccination. The receptors were sampled from a man between 45 and 75 years old who received an inactivated influenza vaccine.

The J gene is TRBJ2-1, the V gene TRBV5-1; TRBD2 matches at 12 bases. J was trimmed by 8 bases and V by 1 base; bases with no gene match: 10. Germline CDR1 reads SGHRS; CDR2 reads YFSETQ. The CDR3 totals 17 residues. This CDR3 reads CASSLSLAGGHGDEQFF. The CDR3 nucleotides are TGCGCCAGCAGCTTGTCACTAGCGGGAGGCCACGGGGATGAGCAGTTCTTC.

The V gene is TRBV6-5, the J gene TRBJ2-2; 11 bases map to TRBD2. The CDR3 runs to 17 residues. Germline loops: CDR1 MNHEY, CDR2 SVGAGI. With 1 base clipped from V and 4 bases from J, the junction kept 5 bases outside the gene matches. CDR3 protein: CASSYFRTSGFTGELFF. CDR3 DNA: TGTGCCAGCAGTTACTTCAGGACTAGCGGGTTCACCGGGGAGCTGTTTTTT.

The chain links TRBV5-1 to TRBJ2-1; 9 nucleotides align to TRBD2. V was clipped by 7 bases and J by 7 bases; unmatched bases: 12. This CDR3 has 15 residues. In germline, CDR1 is SGHRS, CDR2 YFSETQ. Here the CDR3 reads CASRTGTSHQNEQFF. CDR3 nucleotides: TGCGCCAGCCGAACAGGGACTAGCCACCAAAATGAGCAGTTCTTC.

The chain employs TRBV4-1 and TRBJ2-1; TRBD1 is a possible D gene (6 bases). Per the germline V gene, CDR1 is MGHRA and CDR2 is YSYEKL. CDR3 size: 15 residues. Trimming removed 4 bases from V and 9 bases from J, with 19 bases in between. The chain's CDR3 is CASSREGRGGGEQFF. Written as DNA, the CDR3 is TGCGCCAGCAGCCGAGAAGGTCGAGGGGGTGGTGAGCAGTTCTTC.

This clonotype was picked up a small number of times. V and J are TRBV12-3 or TRBV12-4 and TRBJ2-2; either TRBD1 or TRBD2 may supply D (5 bases each). This CDR3 is 14 amino acids long. The V end lost 4 bases, the J end lost 6 bases, and 12 bases lay between the germline ends. The CDR3 region has the DNA TGTGCCAGCAGTTCCAACCAGGGACCCGGGGAGCTGTTTTTT. Protein: CASSSNQGPGELFF.

The rearrangement joins TRBV10-3 to TRBJ2-3, with 11 bases that match TRBD2. Losses at the gene ends were 6 bases for V and 6 bases for J; bases not matched to a gene: 2. CDR1 ENHRY and CDR2 SYGVKD come from the germline V gene. This CDR3 has 13 residues. CDR3 nucleotide sequence: TGTGCCATCAGGACTAGCGGGACTGATACGCAGTATTTT. The encoded protein is CAIRTSGTDTQYF.

This chain joins TRBV28 and TRBJ1-2; 9 nucleotides align to TRBD1. The CDR3 consists of 15 residues. V dropped 7 bases and J dropped 2; count of bases not matched to a gene: 8. Germline V lookup: CDR1 MDHEN, CDR2 SYDVKM. Written as DNA, the CDR3 is TGTGCCAGCATCAAATCGGACAGGGGAAACTATGGCTACACCTTC. Translating gives CASIKSDRGNYGYTF.

The chain carries TRBV20-1 and TRBJ1-2; D gene unclear. Germline V gene sequence: CDR1 DFQATT, CDR2 SNEGSKA (reference sequence). Trimming shortened V by 3 bases and J by 0 bases, and 5 bases separated the two germline ends. The CDR3 runs to 12 residues. Here the CDR3 DNA reads TGCAGTGCTAGTAGGCCTAACTATGGCTACACCTTC. This sequence encodes CSASRPNYGYTF.

The rearrangement uses TRBV19 and TRBJ2-2; 9 bases are shared with TRBD1. Germline CDR1 is LNHDA and CDR2 is SQIVND (reference sequence). This CDR3 has 16 residues. J lost 5 bases, V lost 5 bases, and 9 bases had no gene match. CDR3 in amino acids: CASSETGGLITGELFF. CDR3 sequence (DNA): TGTGCCAGTAGTGAGACAGGGGGTCTGATAACCGGGGAGCTGTTTTTT.

This clonotype was recorded many times. V is TRBV20-1 and J is TRBJ2-1; tentative D call: TRBD1 (6 bases). Per the germline V gene, CDR1 is DFQATT and CDR2 is SNEGSKA (reference sequence). This CDR3 contains 11 residues. Here the CDR3 DNA reads TGCAGCGCAAACAGGGTAAATGAGCAGTTCTTC. Translating gives CSANRVNEQFF.

The chain uses TRBV4-3 and TRBJ1-4; D unresolved. Trimming stripped 4 bases from V and 3 bases from J, with 15 bases between. The CDR3 has 16 amino acids. Germline V CDR1 and CDR2: LGHNA, YSLEER. Here the CDR3 DNA reads TGCGCCAGCAGCCGGCACATCAACAAAGCTAATGAAAAACTGTTTTTT. Translation: CASSRHINKANEKLFF.

In its sample, this clonotype was seen a few times. The rearrangement links TRBV7-2 to TRBJ2-5; D remains ambiguous. Trimming removed 5 bases from V and 3 bases from J, with 16 bases in between. This CDR3 is built from 15 residues. Germline loops: CDR1 SGHTA, CDR2 FQGNSA. CDR3 nucleotides: TGTGCCAGCAGCCTCTCGACTGGATACGAAGAGACCCAGTACTTC. Translating gives CASSLSTGYEETQYF. Full variable domain (rest looked up from reference TRBV7-2 and TRBJ2-5): GAGVSQSPSNKVTEKGKDVELRCDPISGHTALYWYRQSLGQGLEFLIYFQGNSAPDKSGLPSDRFSAERTGGSVSTLTIQRTQQEDSAVYLCASSLSTGYEETQYFGPGTRLLVL.

This clonotype was detected many times. This chain connects TRBV7-2 to TRBJ1-5, with D tentatively TRBD1 (5 bases). Germline V gives CDR1 SGHTA, CDR2 FQGNSA. V lost 4 bases to trimming and J lost 5 bases, with 9 bases between them. The length of the CDR3 is 13 residues. Here the CDR3 DNA reads TGTGCCAGCAGCTGGGGACGGGATCAGCCCCAGCATTTT. Translation gives CASSWGRDQPQHF.

The rearrangement uses TRBV11-2 and TRBJ2-7; TRBD1 or TRBD2 may be the D gene (5 bases each). Germline V gene sequence: CDR1 SGHAT, CDR2 FQNNGV. Trimming pared 1 base from V and 2 bases from J, leaving 15 bases between. This CDR3 is 16 amino acids long. CDR3 sequence (DNA): TGTGCCAGCAGCTTAGTTGGGGGAACCTTTCCCTACGAGCAGTACTTC. Residues: CASSLVGGTFPYEQYF. Variable domain in full (rest from reference TRBV11-2 and TRBJ2-7): EAGVAQSPRYKIIEKRQSVAFWCNPISGHATLYWYQQILGQGPKLLIQFQNNGVVDDSQLPKDRFSAERLKGVDSTLKIQPAKLEDSAVYLCASSLVGGTFPYEQYFGPGTRLTVT.

The chain uses TRBV12-3 or TRBV12-4 and TRBJ2-5; 8 bases align to TRBD1. The V and J ends lost 6 bases and 5 bases, in that order; junction bases with no gene match: 11. The CDR3 spans 15 residues. CDR3 coding DNA: TGTGCCAGCAGCTTCGGGACAGGAGGGTGGGAGACCCAGTACTTC. Protein: CASSFGTGGWETQYF.

This clonotype came up a few times. The chain recombines TRBV5-8 with TRBJ2-7; perhaps TRBD2 as D (6 bases). This CDR3 comprises 15 residues. Trimming took 2 bases from V and 4 from J, leaving 16 bases between them. Looked up from germline, CDR1 is SGHTS and CDR2 is YDEGEE. DNA for the CDR3: TGTGCCAGCAGCTTAAGGTCGGGGGACCCATACGAGCAGTACTTC. It codes for CASSLRSGDPYEQYF. Full variable domain (missing parts from reference TRBV5-8 and TRBJ2-7): EAGVTQSPTHLIKTRGQQATLRCSPISGHTSVYWYQQALGLGLQFLLWYDEGEERNRGNFPPRFSGRQFPNYSSELNVNALELEDSALYLCASSLRSGDPYEQYFGPGTRLTVT.

The chain combines TRBV12-3 or TRBV12-4 with TRBJ2-2; 11 bases fit TRBD2. The CDR3 extends over 15 amino acids. V gave up 6 bases and J gave up 5 bases; unmatched junction bases: 5. The CDR3, as DNA: TGTGCCAGCAGGGGACTAGCGGACAGTACCGGGGAGCTGTTTTTT. Translating it yields CASRGLADSTGELFF.

This clonotype was observed at least ten times. J is TRBJ2-4 and V is TRBV12-3 or TRBV12-4; TRBD1 agrees at 12 bases. V shed 5 bases, J shed 8 bases, and the junction held 7 bases outside the gene matches. The CDR3 has 15 residues. DNA for the CDR3: TGTGCCAGCAGTCAATTGGGGACAGGGGGCTACATTCAGTACTTC. This sequence encodes CASSQLGTGGYIQYF.

J is TRBJ2-1 and V is TRBV7-2; D is possibly TRBD1 (6 bases). CDR3 size: 16 residues. Germline CDR1 is SGHTA and CDR2 is FQGNSA. Trimming stripped 4 bases from V and 1 base from J, with 14 bases between. DNA for the CDR3: TGTGCCAGCAGCTCCAGAATTAGGGGGTCCTACAATGAGCAGTTCTTC. It encodes CASSSRIRGSYNEQFF.

The chain couples TRBV20-1 to TRBJ2-5, with 7 bases aligning to TRBD2. The CDR3 loop spans 13 amino acids. Germline V CDR1 and CDR2: DFQATT, SNEGSKA (reference sequence). After removal of 3 bases from V and 8 bases from J, the junction contained 9 bases not matched to a gene. The CDR3 DNA is TGCAGTGCTAGTTTCGGCGGGAGAGGTACCCAGTACTTC. This sequence encodes CSASFGGRGTQYF.

This sequence joins TRBV4-1 and TRBJ2-3, with D perhaps TRBD2 (7 bases). V dropped 4 bases and J dropped 10 bases, with 12 bases sitting between them. The CDR3 runs to 12 residues. The germline V gene has CDR1 MGHRA and CDR2 YSYEKL. The CDR3 DNA is TGCGCCAGCAGCCCTCAGGGGAGGGCGCAGTATTTT. It translates to CASSPQGRAQYF.

This clonotype was detected a few times. The rearrangement links TRBV11-2 to TRBJ1-1; TRBD1 matches 7 bases. With V trimmed by 6 bases and J by 6 bases, 7 bases remained unmatched. The CDR3 length is 13 residues. Germline loops: CDR1 SGHAT, CDR2 FQNNGV. The CDR3 DNA is TGTGCCAGCAGTACAGGGGAAAGGGCTGAAGCTTTCTTT. Its translation is CASSTGERAEAFF.

This clonotype was counted a few times. The rearrangement uses TRBV20-1 and TRBJ2-5; TRBD2 matches 9 bases. V shed 3 bases and J 5 bases; nucleotides not matched to a gene: 7. CDR1 and CDR2 from the germline V gene are DFQATT and SNEGSKA (reference sequence). This CDR3 comprises 14 residues. The CDR3 loop is CSASSGRRWETQYF. The CDR3 nucleotides read TGCAGTGCTAGTAGCGGGAGAAGGTGGGAGACCCAGTACTTC.

V and J are TRBV12-3 or TRBV12-4 and TRBJ2-2, with unresolved D. Between the trimmed V and J ends, which lost 6 bases and 5 bases, there was a span of 7 bases. The length of the CDR3 is 12 residues. The CDR3 DNA is TGTGCCAGCAGCAAGTGGACCGGGGAGCTGTTTTTT. Residues: CASSKWTGELFF.

The V and J genes are TRBV4-1 and TRBJ1-2; D is uncertain. Germline V gene sequence: CDR1 MGHRA, CDR2 YSYEKL. The germline V and J ends were trimmed by 2 bases and 6 bases, with 13 bases remaining between them. The CDR3 runs 14 residues. CDR3 residues: CASSQSSGVHGYTF. The CDR3 DNA reads as TGCGCCAGCAGCCAATCGAGTGGGGTCCATGGCTACACCTTC.

J is TRBJ2-3 and V is TRBV27; TRBD2 matches 10 bases. Trimming took 6 bases from V and 5 from J; bases not matched to a gene: 11. The CDR3 totals 16 residues. The V gene's germline CDR1 is MNHEY and CDR2 SMNVEV (reference sequence). The DNA for the CDR3 is TGTGCCAGCAGGGGGGGTAGCGGGAGGATTCTAGATACGCAGTATTTT. As protein: CASRGGSGRILDTQYF.

This clonotype was detected ten times or more. The V and J genes are TRBV29-1 and TRBJ2-3, with 7 bases lining up with TRBD2. The V and J ends lost 2 bases and 6 bases, in that order; junction bases with no gene match: 8. Looked up from germline, CDR1 is SQVTM and CDR2 is ANQGSEA. CDR3 length equals 14 residues. The DNA for the CDR3 is TGCAGCGTTGAAAAGACCATCGGGGGGGATACGCAGTATTTT. Protein: CSVEKTIGGDTQYF.

The V and J genes are TRBV2 and TRBJ2-4; D ambiguous. The length of the CDR3 is 13 residues. Germline V CDR1 and CDR2: SNHLY, FYNNEI. V was shortened by 8 bases and J by 0 bases, with 8 bases between the two germline ends. CDR3 residues: CASCALAKNIQYF. The CDR3 DNA sequence: TGTGCCAGCTGTGCCCTAGCCAAAAACATTCAGTACTTC.

This clonotype was seen ten or more times. This rearrangement joins TRBV4-3 to TRBJ2-2, with D perhaps TRBD1 (5 bases). The CDR3 sequence is 15 residues long. Trimming stripped 0 bases from V and 5 bases from J, with 10 bases between. Germline V gene data show CDR1 as LGHNA and CDR2 as YSLEER. CDR3 residues: CASSQEWAGTGELFF. The CDR3 coding sequence is TGCGCCAGCAGCCAAGAATGGGCAGGGACCGGGGAGCTGTTTTTT.